Given below is one T cell receptor beta chain in context. The data were obtained in a study of cytomegalovirus exposure and HLA in healthy donors. The overall study: Early on, a data release was issued that held roughly 84 million unique TCRs from HLA-typed donors.

PCR amplification relied on 60 Vbeta primers (plus 13 Jbeta primers). Profiling relied on immunoSEQ multiplex PCR, and the TCRdb table lists in-frame clones only, not all of them. The repertoire holds around 140,000 clones, with around 78% as singletons. Germline loops: CDR1 SGHDT, CDR2 YYEEEE. Trimming shortened V by 1 base and J by 4 bases, and 11 bases separated the two germline ends. This CDR3 contains 15 residues. The sequenced sample consisted of PBMCs. V usage is TRBV5-6 and J usage is TRBJ2-2; no reliable D call. This receptor was obtained from a woman aged 18 to 35 in good health and CMV-seropositive. The DNA for the CDR3 is TGTGCCAGCAGCTTGATCCCTACGAGCACCGGGGAGCTGTTTTTT. It translates to CASSLIPTSTGELFF.